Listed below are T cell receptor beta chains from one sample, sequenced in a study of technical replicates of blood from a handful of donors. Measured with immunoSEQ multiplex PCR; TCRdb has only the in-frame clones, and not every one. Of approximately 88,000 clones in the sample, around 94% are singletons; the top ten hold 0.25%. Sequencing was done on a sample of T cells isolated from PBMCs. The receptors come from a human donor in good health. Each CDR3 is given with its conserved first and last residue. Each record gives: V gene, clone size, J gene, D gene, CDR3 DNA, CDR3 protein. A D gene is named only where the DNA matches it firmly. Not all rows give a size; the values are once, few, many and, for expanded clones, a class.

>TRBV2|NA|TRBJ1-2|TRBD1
TGTGCCAGCAGTGAACGGACAGGGTATAACTATGGCTACACCTTC
CASSERTGYNYGYTF
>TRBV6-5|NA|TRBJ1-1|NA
TGTGCCAGCAGAACACATTATGGCCCGCCTGAAGCTTTCTTT
CASRTHYGPPEAFF
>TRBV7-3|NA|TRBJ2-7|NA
TGTGCCAGCAGCTCTCCCGCGACAGGTTTCTACGAGCAGTACTTC
CASSSPATGFYEQYF
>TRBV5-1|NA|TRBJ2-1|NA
TGCGCCAGCAGCTTGGGGGGCGGATCCTACAATGAGCAGTTCTTC
CASSLGGGSYNEQFF
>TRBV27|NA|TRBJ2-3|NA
TGTGCCAGCAGTTTAGTGAGGCCAACAGATACGCAGTATTTT
CASSLVRPTDTQYF
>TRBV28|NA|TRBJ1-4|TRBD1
TGTGCCAGCAGTTCCGGGACAGGGTGGGTAGAAAAACTGTTTTTT
CASSSGTGWVEKLFF
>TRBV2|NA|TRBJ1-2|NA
TGTGCCAGCAGTGCGACAGCGCATGGCTACACCTTC
CASSATAHGYTF
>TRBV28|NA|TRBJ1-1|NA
TGTGCCAGCAGTCCCTTCGACAGTAGGAACACTGAAGCTTTCTTT
CASSPFDSRNTEAFF
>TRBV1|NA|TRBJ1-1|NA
TGCACCAGCAGCCAAGAACGACAGGGGCCTTTGGCTTTCTTT
CTSSQERQGPLAFF
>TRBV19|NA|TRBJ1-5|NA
TGTGCCAGTAGTATAGAGGCCGGGAACCGCAATCAGCCCCAGCATTTT
CASSIEAGNRNQPQHF
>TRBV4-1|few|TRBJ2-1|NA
TGCGCCAGCAGCCAATCCGGGTCCTCCTACAATGAGCAGTTCTTC
CASSQSGSSYNEQFF
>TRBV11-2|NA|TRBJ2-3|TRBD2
TGTGCCAGCAGCTCAAGGCGGGAGACTGTCACAGATACGCAGTATTTT
CASSSRRETVTDTQYF
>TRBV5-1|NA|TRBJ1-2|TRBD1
TGCGCCAGCAGCTTGGCGGGTACAGGGGCGAAGGGCTACACCTTC
CASSLAGTGAKGYTF
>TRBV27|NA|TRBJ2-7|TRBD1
TGTGCCAGCAGTTTAATCTGGGACAGCGATTACGAGCAGTACTTC
CASSLIWDSDYEQYF